These 10 T cell receptor beta chains were all obtained from the same sample, sequenced in a study of T cell responses to AZD1222 COVID-19 vaccine. Here immunoSEQ multiplex PCR was the method, and the copy in TCRdb shows in-frame clones only, minus some. The sample has 200,000 to 250,000 clones; around 93% are singletons. This material consisted of peripheral blood, taken on day 0 of MenACWY control vaccination. These receptor sequences come from an adult in good health.

This rearrangement joins TRBV18 to TRBJ1-3, with a possible D match to TRBD1 (5 bases). The germline V gene encodes CDR1 KGHSH and CDR2 LQKENI. V was cut by 1 base and J by 6 bases, with 7 bases left in between. This CDR3 is 13 amino acids long. The CDR3 DNA follows: TGTGCCAGCTCACCACTCGGACAAAACACCATATATTTT. It encodes CASSPLGQNTIYF.

This clone was found once. The gene calls are TRBV5-6 and TRBJ1-4; the D gene is possibly TRBD1 (6 bases). Trimming left V 3 bases short and J 2 bases short, with 11 bases between. CDR1 is SGHDT and CDR2 is YYEEEE in the germline V gene. The length of the CDR3 is 15 residues. CDR3 DNA: TGTGCCAGCAGCTCCCATAGGGGGACTAATGAAAAACTGTTTTTT. It encodes CASSSHRGTNEKLFF.

The CDR3 spells CASGRARGTDTQYF. CDR3 DNA sequence: TGTGCCAGCGGGAGGGCCAGGGGCACAGATACGCAGTATTTT. V is TRBV7-2 and J is TRBJ2-3, with 7 bases identical to TRBD2. Germline trimming cut 8 bases from V and 1 base from J; bases unmatched to any gene: 6. CDR3 length: 14 residues. CDR1 and CDR2 (germline): SGHTA, FQGNSA.

This chain uses TRBV5-1 with TRBJ1-1, with D possibly matching TRBD1 (5 bases). The germline V gene encodes CDR1 SGHRS and CDR2 YFSETQ. This CDR3 is 13 amino acids long. The V gene lost 4 bases and the J gene lost 2 bases, with 9 bases spanning the gap. CDR3 nucleotide sequence: TGCGCCAGCAGCCCGGGACTTAACACTGAAGCTTTCTTT. This sequence encodes CASSPGLNTEAFF. Together with reference TRBV5-1 and TRBJ1-1, the CDR3 gives the full variable domain: KAGVTQTPRYLIKTRGQQVTLSCSPISGHRSVSWYQQTPGQGLQFLFEYFSETQRNKGNFPGRFSGRQFSNSRSEMNVSTLELGDSALYLCASSPGLNTEAFFGQGTRLTVV.

The chain has TRBV7-3 and TRBJ1-1; D unresolved. CDR1 and CDR2 (germline): SGHTA, FQGTGA. The CDR3 is 13 amino acids. V gave up 5 bases and J gave up 5 bases, with 12 bases separating them. CDR3 residues: CASSRTPNTEAFF. In DNA, the CDR3 is TGTGCCAGCAGCCGCACCCCGAATACTGAAGCTTTCTTT.

The chain couples TRBV6-5 to TRBJ2-4, with 11 positions matching TRBD1. Germline V gene lookup returns CDR1 MNHEY and CDR2 SVGAGI. This CDR3 is built from 13 residues. The ends lost 6 bases at V and 9 bases at J; junction bases unmatched: 4. CDR3 sequence reads: CASRYGTGGIQYF. The CDR3 DNA reads as TGTGCCAGCAGATATGGGACAGGGGGCATTCAGTACTTC.

J is TRBJ2-2 and V is TRBV3-1 (or the pseudogene TRBV3-2); possibly TRBD2 for D (5 bases). From germline, CDR1 is LGHDT and CDR2 YNNKEL (reference sequence). V shed 2 bases and J shed 5 bases, with 6 bases lying between them. There are 13 residues in the CDR3. CDR3 amino acids: CASSQTGTGELFF. DNA of the CDR3: TGTGCCAGCAGCCAAACGGGGACCGGGGAGCTGTTTTTT.

CDR3 loop: CASSSQSTNEKLFF. The CDR3 coding sequence is TGTGCCAGCAGCTCCCAGTCAACTAATGAAAAACTGTTTTTT. The chain is built from TRBV5-5 and TRBJ1-4; unclear D gene. Germline CDR1 and CDR2: SGHKS and YYEKEE (reference sequence). With 3 bases removed from V and 0 bases from J, the gap between germline ends came to 6 bases. CDR3 length equals 14 residues.

This clone showed up just a few times. The V call is TRBV4-3, the J call TRBJ1-3; the D gene is possibly TRBD1 (5 bases). CDR1 is LGHNA, CDR2 YSLEER, per germline. V dropped 1 base and J dropped 3 bases, with 13 bases sitting between them. CDR3 length: 16 residues. The CDR3 loop is CASSQVAPGHGNTIYF. The CDR3 DNA is TGCGCCAGCAGCCAAGTCGCGCCGGGGCATGGAAACACCATATATTTT.

This chain uses TRBV28 with TRBJ1-4, with D possibly matching TRBD1 (6 bases). Germline values: CDR1 MDHEN, CDR2 SYDVKM. The V end lost 5 bases, the J end lost 2 bases, and 12 bases lay between the germline ends. CDR3 length equals 15 residues. The CDR3 is CASSHQGSTNEKLFF. CDR3 sequence (DNA): TGTGCCAGCAGTCATCAGGGGTCTACTAATGAAAAACTGTTTTTT.